A selection of T cell receptor beta chains follows, all from one sample in a study of blood T cell repertoires in COVID-19. TCRdb's copy holds only in-frame clones and misses some; the assay was immunoSEQ multiplex PCR. The sample contains some 140,000 clones, around 89% of which appear only once. The sample comprised peripheral blood. The receptors shown here come from a man aged 45-60 years with active or convalescent COVID-19. Both conserved end residues are part of each CDR3. A D gene is named only where the DNA matches it firmly. The listing skips clone size in some rows; elsewhere it reads once, few, many or a size class.

>TRBJ2-2|TRBV29-1|once|-
TGCAGCGTTGGTGACAGCAGTTCCGCGAACACCGGGGAGCTGTTTTTT
CSVGDSSSANTGELFF
>TRBJ2-7|TRBV7-9|-|TRBD1
TGTGCCAGCAGCCCAACAGGGGGCGCTTCCTACGAGCAGTACTTC
CASSPTGGASYEQYF
>TRBJ1-2|TRBV28|-|TRBD1
TGTGCCAGTCTTAACCGGGACAGGGGCTATGGCTACACCTTC
CASLNRDRGYGYTF
>TRBJ1-2|TRBV3-1/TRBV3-2|-|-
TGTGCCAGCAGCGAAAACAGGGCTAATAGGTACACCTTC
CASSENRANRYTF
>TRBJ2-5|TRBV4-2|-|-
TGTGCCAGCAGCCAGGGGCGGGAGACCCAGTACTTC
CASSQGRETQYF
>TRBJ2-7|TRBV18|-|TRBD1
TGTGCCAGCTCACCACGGGACAGGGGCGAGCAGTACTTC
CASSPRDRGEQYF
>TRBJ2-1|TRBV7-2|once|-
TGTGCCAGCAGCTTATCGCGCCATCTCGCGGGGCGGAGTGAGCAGTTCTTC
CASSLSRHLAGRSEQFF
>TRBJ1-1|TRBV10-1|few|-
TGCGCCAGCAGTGAGTCCGATACAGGGTGGAACACTGAAGCTTTCTTT
CASSESDTGWNTEAFF
>TRBJ2-1|TRBV7-2|-|TRBD2
TGTGCCAGCAGCGCCTGGCTAGCGGGGGGGGATGAGCAGTTCTTC
CASSAWLAGGDEQFF
>TRBJ1-6|TRBV30|-|TRBD1
TGTGCCTACTCGGACAGGGATAATTCACCCCTCCACTTT
CAYSDRDNSPLHF
>TRBJ2-7|TRBV7-2|-|TRBD2
TGTGCCAGCAGCTTAGCGGTCCCCGGGACTAGCGGGAGACACGAGCAGTACTTC
CASSLAVPGTSGRHEQYF
>TRBJ2-7|TRBV6-2/TRBV6-3|-|TRBD1
TGTGCCAGCAGTTCCCCCACCTGGACAGGGTCACCCTACGAGCAGTACTTC
CASSSPTWTGSPYEQYF
>TRBJ2-5|TRBV19|-|TRBD1
TGTGCCAGCGCGAGGAGGGGCGCCGGGACAGGCGACCAAGAGACCCAGTACTTC
CASARRGAGTGDQETQYF
>TRBJ2-7|TRBV7-9|-|TRBD2
TGTGCCAGCAGCTCTAGCGGGAGGTTCTCCTACGAGCAGTACTTC
CASSSSGRFSYEQYF
>TRBJ2-7|TRBV6-5|few|TRBD2
TGTGCCAGCCGACTAGCGGGAGGCCCCTACGAGCAGTACTTC
CASRLAGGPYEQYF
>TRBJ1-4|TRBV11-2|-|-
TGTGCCAGCAGCTCCGGGCGGGTGGGGAAACTGTTTTTT
CASSSGRVGKLFF
>TRBJ2-5|TRBV29-1|-|TRBD2
TGCAGCGCCCGCGCGGCGGGGGGTCCACAAGAGACCCAGTACTTC
CSARAAGGPQETQYF
>TRBJ2-2|TRBV19|-|TRBD1
TGTGCCAGTAGTATCGAGACAGGGGGTACGAACACCGGGGAGCTGTTTTTT
CASSIETGGTNTGELFF
>TRBJ2-5|TRBV7-9|-|TRBD1
TGTGCCAGCAGCTTAGGGACAGGAGAAGAGACCCAGTACTTC
CASSLGTGEETQYF
>TRBJ1-5|TRBV4-2|-|-
TGTGCCAGCAGCCAAGATCCGGGTCAGCCCCAGCATTTT
CASSQDPGQPQHF
>TRBJ1-3|TRBV6-1|many|-
TGTGCCAGCAGTGAGGTCAACACCATCTCTGGAAACACCATATATTTT
CASSEVNTISGNTIYF
>TRBJ2-1|TRBV27|-|TRBD1
TGTGCCAGCAGTGACAGGGACCTAAATGAGCAGTTCTTC
CASSDRDLNEQFF
>TRBJ2-3|TRBV11-3|-|TRBD1
TGTGCCAGCAGCACCGACCGGGACAGGTACACAGATACGCAGTATTTT
CASSTDRDRYTDTQYF
>TRBJ1-3|TRBV5-1|-|-
TGCGCCAGCAGCTCCCGATTAGGGGCTGGAAACACCATATATTTT
CASSSRLGAGNTIYF
>TRBJ2-2|TRBV5-5|once|TRBD1
TGTGCCAGCAGCTCTACAGGGGCTCCTAACACCGGGGAGCTGTTTTTT
CASSSTGAPNTGELFF
>TRBJ2-5|TRBV7-2|once|-
TGTGCCAGCAGCTTAGGGTTAGGGGTCGGCGAACAAGAGACCCAGTACTTC
CASSLGLGVGEQETQYF
>TRBJ2-2|TRBV10-3|-|-
TGTGCCATCAGTGAGGCCCTGGGGAGAGTCGCCGGGGAGCTGTTTTTT
CAISEALGRVAGELFF
>TRBJ1-1|TRBV6-5|-|-
TGTGCCAGCAGCCGACTGGGGGGCACTGAAGCTTTCTTT
CASSRLGGTEAFF
>TRBJ1-2|TRBV5-1|-|-
TGCGCCAGCAGCTTGGAGGGACATACCGGAGGCTACACCTTC
CASSLEGHTGGYTF
>TRBJ1-2|TRBV24-1|-|-
TGTGCCACCAGTGGACATCAGGGAACCAACTATGGCTACACCTTC
CATSGHQGTNYGYTF
>TRBJ1-5|TRBV28|-|-
TGTGCCAGCAGTTCGTTCCCGCCGGGAGGCTATAGCAATCAGCCCCAGCATTTT
CASSSFPPGGYSNQPQHF
>TRBJ2-1|TRBV19|-|-
TGTGCCAGTCGCCCCATCGAAACGGGCTCCTACAATGAGCAGTTCTTC
CASRPIETGSYNEQFF
>TRBJ2-3|TRBV7-2|few|-
TGTGCCAGCACCCATCTCCAGGCCTCGGAAGATACGCAGTATTTT
CASTHLQASEDTQYF
>TRBJ1-6|TRBV3-1/TRBV3-2|-|-
TGTGCCAGCAGCCAAGAACAGCTATATAATTCACCCCTCCACTTT
CASSQEQLYNSPLHF
>TRBJ2-1|TRBV29-1|-|TRBD1
TGCAGCGTTGAAAGGGGGACAGGCCGATACAATGAGCAGTTCTTC
CSVERGTGRYNEQFF
>TRBJ2-3|TRBV21-1|-|-
TGTGCCAGCAGCAAAGTCTGGAGGAGGGTTGGCACAGATACGCAGTATTTT
CASSKVWRRVGTDTQYF
>TRBJ2-7|TRBV2|-|TRBD1
TGTGCCAGCAGTGAATATTCGTTCGCGACAGGGGGGTCGTTCTCCTACGAGCAGTACTTC
CASSEYSFATGGSFSYEQYF
>TRBJ1-3|TRBV7-8|once|-
TGTGCCAGCAGCTTAGTGGGGGGGCGGCCGCCTGGAAACACCATATATTTT
CASSLVGGRPPGNTIYF
>TRBJ2-7|TRBV6-5|-|TRBD1
TGTGCCAGCAGTAACCGACAGGGGGCCAACGAGCAGTACTTC
CASSNRQGANEQYF
>TRBJ2-2|TRBV30|-|-
TGTGCCTGGAGTGTACGGGTAGACACCGGGGAGCTGTTTTTT
CAWSVRVDTGELFF
>TRBJ1-6|TRBV19|-|-
TGTGCCAGTAGTAACGCCGCCGTAGAATCACCCCTCCACTTT
CASSNAAVESPLHF
>TRBJ2-5|TRBV11-3|-|TRBD1
TGTGCCAGCAGTCCTGACGGGACAGGGGAAGAGACCCAGTACTTC
CASSPDGTGEETQYF
>TRBJ2-3|TRBV12-2|-|-
TGTGCAAGTCGCTTAGAAGCAGGGGTCGGCACAGATACGCAGTATTTT
CASRLEAGVGTDTQYF
>TRBJ2-5|TRBV4-1|-|-
TGCGCCAGCAGCCGAGGGAGACAAGAGACCCAGTACTTC
CASSRGRQETQYF
>TRBJ2-1|TRBV30|once|TRBD1
TGTGCCTGGACCCTACTTGGACAGGGCCTCTACAATGAGCAGTTCTTC
CAWTLLGQGLYNEQFF
>TRBJ1-1|TRBV24-1|-|-
TGTGCCACCAGTGTAAACCCTCCGGGGACTGAAGCTTTCTTT
CATSVNPPGTEAFF
>TRBJ1-6|TRBV5-1|few|TRBD1
TGCGCCAGCAGCTGGGGACAGGGGATTGATAACTCACCCCTCCACTTT
CASSWGQGIDNSPLHF
>TRBJ1-3|TRBV7-2|-|TRBD1
TGTGCCAGCAGCGTCGACAGGGGGCCAGGAAACACCATATATTTT
CASSVDRGPGNTIYF
>TRBJ2-3|TRBV28|-|-
TGTGCCAGCAGTAGAAAACAGGGTGCAGATACGCAGTATTTT
CASSRKQGADTQYF